These T cell receptor beta chains were read from a single sample in a study of T cell repertoires in ileal Crohn's disease. The data were produced by immunoSEQ multiplex PCR, yet TCRdb's version contains in-frame clones alone and is incomplete. The repertoire holds around 1,200 clones, with around 95% as singletons. Sequences were obtained from ileal tissue. Source of these receptors: an adult with Crohn's disease. Each CDR3 is given with its conserved first and last residue. D genes are given only for firm matches. Size is stated for part of the rows, as once, few or many counts, or as a class when the clone is expanded.

clone_size j_call d_call v_call cdr3_aa cdr3_nt
NA TRBJ2-5 TRBD1 TRBV6-1 CASSEVDRGTYLETQYF TGTGCCAGCAGTGAAGTAGACAGGGGCACCTACTTAGAGACCCAGTACTTC
once TRBJ1-3 NA TRBV29-1 CSCGGSGNTIYF TGCAGTTGCGGAGGCTCTGGAAACACCATATATTTT
NA TRBJ2-7 TRBD2 TRBV6-6 CASSFLGRGGYEQYF TGTGCCAGCAGTTTTCTTGGGCGGGGGGGCTATGAGCAGTACTTC
NA TRBJ2-1 TRBD1 TRBV4-1 CASSQEGQGVDEQFF TGCGCCAGCAGCCAAGAAGGGCAGGGGGTGGATGAGCAGTTCTTC
NA TRBJ1-2 NA TRBV5-4 CASSWDTGAGYGYTF TGTGCCAGCAGCTGGGACACCGGTGCGGGCTATGGCTACACCTTC
few TRBJ1-2 TRBD1 TRBV5-6 CASRGDRVGGYTF TGTGCCAGCAGGGGGGACAGGGTTGGAGGCTACACCTTC
NA TRBJ2-3 TRBD2 TRBV4-2 CASSPTSGGADTQYF TGTGCCAGCAGCCCGACTAGCGGGGGGGCAGATACGCAGTATTTT
NA TRBJ2-3 TRBD2 TRBV27 CASRRTSGADTQYF TGTGCCAGCAGACGGACTAGCGGGGCCGATACGCAGTATTTT
NA TRBJ2-2 TRBD1 TRBV5-5 CASSLRGTGGAGETGELFF TGTGCCAGCAGCTTGCGGGGCACAGGGGGCGCCGGGGAGACCGGGGAGCTGTTTTTT
NA TRBJ1-2 TRBD1 TRBV18 CASSPLGQVSLYTF TGTGCCAGCTCACCATTAGGACAGGTCAGCCTCTACACCTTC
NA TRBJ2-3 TRBD2 TRBV14 CASSQSWTSAPSTDTQYF TGTGCCAGCAGCCAATCGTGGACTAGCGCTCCTAGCACAGATACGCAGTATTTT
NA TRBJ2-3 NA TRBV19 CASRPLGGSSTDTQYF TGTGCCAGTAGGCCTCTCGGGGGTTCTAGCACAGATACGCAGTATTTT
NA TRBJ2-1 NA TRBV20-1 CSATGVNEQFF TGCAGTGCGACGGGGGTCAATGAGCAGTTCTTC
NA TRBJ1-3 TRBD1 TRBV29-1 CSVGASTGENTIYF TGCAGCGTGGGAGCTTCGACAGGGGAGAACACCATATATTTT
NA TRBJ1-6 TRBD1 TRBV30 CAFRGYNSPLHF TGTGCCTTCAGGGGGTATAATTCACCCCTCCACTTT
NA TRBJ2-5 NA TRBV5-8 CASSLAREAGVLETQYF TGTGCCAGCAGCTTGGCCCGGGAAGCAGGGGTACTCGAGACCCAGTACTTC
NA TRBJ2-5 TRBD2 TRBV28 CASSLRAGGWGETQYF TGTGCCAGCAGTTTAAGAGCGGGGGGTTGGGGAGAGACCCAGTACTTC
NA TRBJ1-1 NA TRBV19 CASSIGTTNTEAFF TGTGCCAGTAGTATAGGTACAACGAACACTGAAGCTTTCTTT
NA TRBJ1-2 NA TRBV19 CASSLSLGTGGGYTF TGTGCCAGTAGTCTCTCCCTGGGGACGGGGGGAGGCTACACCTTC
once TRBJ1-2 NA TRBV6-1 CAIRTTGPNYGYTF TGTGCCATCCGAACGACAGGACCTAACTATGGCTACACCTTC
NA TRBJ1-5 NA TRBV19 CASSIDPVFRGQPQHF TGTGCCAGTAGTATAGATCCGGTCTTTCGGGGGCAGCCCCAGCATTTT
NA TRBJ2-2 NA TRBV7-9 CASSPRPRQDQNTGELFF TGTGCCAGCAGCCCTAGACCCCGACAGGATCAGAACACCGGGGAGCTGTTTTTT
once TRBJ1-1 TRBD1 TRBV9 CASSSLPGTGSIMTEAFF TGTGCCAGCAGCTCTCTGCCCGGGACAGGGTCCATTATGACTGAAGCTTTCTTT
once TRBJ1-2 TRBD1 TRBV5-6 CASRSDRVGGYTF TGTGCCAGCAGATCTGACAGGGTGGGTGGCTACACCTTC
NA TRBJ1-1 NA TRBV19 CASSIHRPLTENTEAFF TGTGCCAGTAGTATACATAGGCCCCTGACTGAGAACACTGAAGCTTTCTTT
NA TRBJ2-1 NA TRBV5-6 CASSNRDWHNEQFF TGTGCCAGCAGCAACCGGGACTGGCACAATGAGCAGTTCTTC
NA TRBJ1-6 TRBD1 TRBV30 CAWSYRDRDDSPLHF TGTGCCTGGAGCTACCGGGACAGGGACGATTCACCCCTCCACTTT
NA TRBJ2-5 TRBD2 TRBV4-2 CASSQDPAIAGGPPGETQYF TGTGCCAGCAGCCAAGATCCGGCGATAGCGGGGGGGCCCCCTGGAGAGACCCAGTACTTC
NA TRBJ2-4 NA TRBV27 CASSLRGYGTKNIQYF TGTGCCAGCAGTTTACGAGGGTACGGGACCAAAAACATTCAGTACTTC
NA TRBJ1-1 NA TRBV7-9 CASSPQSMNTEAFF TGTGCCAGCAGCCCCCAGTCCATGAACACTGAAGCTTTCTTT
NA TRBJ2-5 NA TRBV7-8 CASSPKRGQETQYF TGTGCCAGCAGCCCCAAGCGAGGCCAAGAGACCCAGTACTTC
once TRBJ2-3 NA TRBV2 CASRSPRGTDTQYF TGTGCCAGCAGATCTCCCCGAGGCACAGATACGCAGTATTTT
NA TRBJ2-1 NA TRBV7-3 CASSPSMGALYNEQFF TGTGCCAGCAGCCCCTCAATGGGGGCTTTATACAATGAGCAGTTCTTC
NA TRBJ1-1 NA TRBV7-3 CASSLSRQANTEAFF TGTGCCAGCAGCTTATCCCGACAGGCGAACACTGAAGCTTTCTTT
NA TRBJ2-1 NA TRBV5-1 CASSLVLAYNEQFF TGCGCCAGCAGCTTGGTATTAGCTTACAATGAGCAGTTCTTC
NA TRBJ2-3 NA TRBV4-3 CASSQDTRGGRSTQYF TGCGCCAGCAGCCAAGATACGAGGGGGGGCCGCAGTACGCAGTATTTT
NA TRBJ2-7 NA TRBV9 CASSVDGYEQYF TGTGCCAGCAGCGTAGACGGTTACGAGCAGTACTTC
NA TRBJ1-2 TRBD1 TRBV5-8 CASSRSPDRLANYGYTF TGTGCCAGCAGCCGCTCCCCGGACAGGCTTGCTAACTATGGCTACACCTTC
NA TRBJ1-2 NA TRBV30 CAWTEANYGYTF TGTGCCTGGACCGAGGCTAACTATGGCTACACCTTC
NA TRBJ1-1 NA TRBV5-5 CASSSYSNIEAFF TGTGCCAGCAGCTCCTACAGCAACATAGAAGCTTTCTTT
NA TRBJ2-5 NA TRBV5-1 CASSPGTKETQYF TGCGCCAGCAGCCCCGGTACCAAAGAGACCCAGTACTTC
once TRBJ1-1 NA TRBV5-1 CASSQLQGNTEAFF TGCGCCAGCAGCCAACTACAGGGGAACACTGAAGCTTTCTTT
NA TRBJ1-2 NA TRBV27 CASSRGNSGYTF TGTGCCAGCAGTCGGGGGAATTCAGGCTACACCTTC
NA TRBJ1-2 NA TRBV2 CASRPQGANYGYTF TGTGCCAGCAGACCACAGGGAGCCAACTATGGCTACACCTTC
NA TRBJ1-2 NA TRBV7-9 CASFLGGGAPYGYTF TGTGCCAGCTTCCTAGGGGGGGGCGCCCCGTATGGCTACACCTTC
NA TRBJ2-3 TRBD2 TRBV15 CATSRDGSGGDTQYF TGTGCCACCAGCAGAGATGGAAGCGGGGGAGATACGCAGTATTTT
NA TRBJ2-1 TRBD2 TRBV7-9 CASSNPLKGPGLARNEQFF TGTGCCAGCAGCAACCCGCTTAAAGGCCCGGGACTAGCGAGAAATGAGCAGTTCTTC
NA TRBJ1-1 NA TRBV10-3 CAISANSQDTEAFF TGTGCCATCAGTGCGAACAGTCAGGACACTGAAGCTTTCTTT
NA TRBJ1-1 NA TRBV4-3 CASSQVVAVNTEAFF TGCGCCAGCAGCCAAGTTGTCGCAGTGAACACTGAAGCTTTCTTT
NA TRBJ2-5 NA TRBV9 CASSVGQGGTQYF TGTGCCAGCAGCGTAGGGCAGGGGGGGACCCAGTACTTC
NA TRBJ2-1 NA TRBV7-3 CASRPPGHTHNEQFF TGTGCCAGCAGGCCGCCGGGACATACTCACAATGAGCAGTTCTTC
NA TRBJ2-2 NA TRBV28 CASSFHGGHSGELFF TGTGCCAGCAGTTTTCACGGGGGGCATTCCGGGGAGCTGTTTTTT
NA TRBJ1-1 NA TRBV27 CASSLSRTGTEAFF TGTGCCAGCAGTTTATCGAGAACAGGGACTGAAGCTTTCTTT
NA TRBJ2-5 TRBD2 TRBV4-1 CASSQEPSGGAETQYF TGCGCCAGCAGCCAAGAACCTAGCGGGGGGGCAGAGACCCAGTACTTC
once TRBJ2-5 NA TRBV5-3 CARSLRGVRQETQYF TGTGCCAGAAGCTTGCGCGGGGTGAGGCAAGAGACCCAGTACTTC
NA TRBJ2-2 NA TRBV4-1 CASSQEWTVGTGELFF TGCGCCAGCAGCCAAGAATGGACAGTAGGCACCGGGGAGCTGTTTTTT
once TRBJ1-5 TRBD1 TRBV27 CASRGQGSQPQHF TGTGCCAGCAGGGGACAGGGGTCTCAGCCCCAGCATTTT
few TRBJ1-6 NA TRBV19 CASKAGSAGANSPLHF TGTGCCAGTAAGGCTGGATCGGCGGGGGCAAATTCACCCCTCCACTTT
NA TRBJ2-4 TRBD1 TRBV11-3 CASSPGGMAKNIQYF TGTGCCAGCAGCCCAGGGGGCATGGCCAAAAACATTCAGTACTTC
NA TRBJ2-5 NA TRBV21-1 CASGGQGQETQYF TGTGCCAGCGGGGGACAGGGACAAGAGACCCAGTACTTC